This T cell receptor (beta chain) was documented in a study of T cells after yellow fever vaccination. A note on this clonotype: Its specificity is not known.

Study results and limitations: The booster response re-showed most primary clones: over 95% CD4, approximately 85% CD8. Contamination of FACS-sorted repertoires by abundant clonotypes from the bulk population could occur.

J gave up 4 bases and V 4 bases, and 6 bases lay outside the gene matches. Germline CDR1 and CDR2: MDHEN and SYDVKM. CDR3 length equals 14 residues. The 5'RACE template-switching step produced TCR cDNA and added a universal primer site and UMIs. TCRdb analysed the 5' RACE reads with MiXCR anew, one entry per CDR3 protein. The data contain about 210,000 distinct CDR3 sequences, 3.2% of them seen just once; the ten biggest clones take up around 3.2%. Sequenced here: CD4+ T cells sorted from PBMCs, sampled 10 days after the yellow fever booster vaccination. This TCR was sampled from a man younger than 35 who received the YFV17D yellow fever vaccine. V gene TRBV28 combines with J gene TRBJ1-1, with TRBD1 identical over 7 bases. The DNA for the CDR3 is TGTGCCAGCAGTTACGAACAGGGGATCACTGAAGCTTTCTTT. Translating it yields CASSYEQGITEAFF.